This T cell receptor beta chain was observed in a study of shared clonotypes between healthy human individuals. Study outcomes and limitations: Estimated clonotype richness was generally higher in naive than memory subsets. A reduction in generation probabilities was seen for non-shared clonotypes relative to those shared by all four donors.

Produced via immunoSEQ multiplex PCR; TCRdb's table is partial and in-frame only. The sample contains 2.5 million or so clones, more than 80% of which appear only once. As concerns this clone: Its antigen is not identified.

V was clipped by 4 bases and J by 4 bases; unmatched bases: 12. Per germline, CDR1 MDHEN and CDR2 SYDVKM. This CDR3 comprises 16 residues. The V and J genes are TRBV28 and TRBJ1-2; 7 bases match TRBD1. The sequencing input was naive CD4+ T cells sorted from blood. Subset denoted: CD45RA+ positively selected. The receptor was isolated from a man aged 18-30 years in good health. CDR3 sequence reads: CASSSLSTGRVYGYTF. CDR3 nucleotides: TGTGCCAGCAGTTCGCTCTCGACAGGGCGGGTCTATGGCTACACCTTC.